The rows below give T cell receptor beta chains drawn from one sample of a study of HIV-infected children after antiretroviral therapy interruption. TCRdb used MiXCR to reprocess the 3' RACE reads, holding one entry per CDR3 protein. Seen here are fewer than 100,000 distinct CDR3 sequences, 6.9% observed once, and the top ten hold about 1.1%. Sequencing was performed on CD45RA+ CD4+ T cells from PBMCs, pooled from several time points, taken from a donor given antiretroviral therapy, either interrupted or continuous. The source is a pool of human donors with HIV. CDR3s include the opening cysteine and the closing phenylalanine or tryptophan. D genes are given only for firm matches. Size tells how often a clone was seen (once, few, many) or the class of an expanded clone, and some rows leave it out.

TRBJ2-3,many,-,TRBV5-1,TGCGCCAGCAGCTCCGGACAGCCCGGAGATACGCAGTATTTT,CASSSGQPGDTQYF
TRBJ1-5,many,-,TRBV20-1,TGCAGTGCTAGGAATAGCAATCAGCCCCAGCATTTT,CSARNSNQPQHF
TRBJ2-5,-,-,TRBV7-1,TGTGCCAGTACACGTGTCACGGAGACCCAGTACTTC,CASTRVTETQYF
TRBJ2-1,-,-,TRBV10-2,TGCGCCAGCAGTCAGGCGACTAGGGTCTACAATGAGCAGTTCTTC,CASSQATRVYNEQFF
TRBJ1-2,many,TRBD1,TRBV28,TGTGCCAGCAGCTTGTGGACAGGGGGCTTCTATGGCTACACCTTC,CASSLWTGGFYGYTF
TRBJ2-1,-,-,TRBV21-1,TGTGCCAGCAGCATAACGGTCTGGGGGCGGCCCTACAATGAGCAGTTCTTC,CASSITVWGRPYNEQFF
TRBJ2-5,many,TRBD2,TRBV3-1,TGTGCCAGCAGCCCAACTAGCGGGGGTACGGAGACCCAGTACTTC,CASSPTSGGTETQYF
TRBJ2-1,-,TRBD2,TRBV7-9,TGTGCCAGCAGCCCACGAGGACTAGCTTCTCTCAGGTGGCAGTTCTTC,CASSPRGLASLRWQFF
TRBJ2-5,many,-,TRBV12-3/TRBV12-4,TGTGCCAGCAGTTTAGTCTCCGGGGTCCAAGAGACCCAGTACTTC,CASSLVSGVQETQYF
TRBJ2-7,many,TRBD2,TRBV2,TGTGCCAGCAGTGAACGACTAGCGGGAGGGAAGCAGTACTTC,CASSERLAGGKQYF
TRBJ1-3,few,TRBD1,TRBV12-3/TRBV12-4,TGTGCCAGCAGTCCCCGGACAGGGGGTGGAAACACCATATATTTT,CASSPRTGGGNTIYF
TRBJ2-1,-,TRBD2,TRBV18,TGTGCCAGCTCACCTTTGCCCCGCCCCAGCGGGGGGTCGCAGTTCTTC,CASSPLPRPSGGSQFF
TRBJ1-2,many,TRBD1,TRBV28,TGTGCCAGCAAAGACGGGACAGCTAACTATGGCTACACCTTC,CASKDGTANYGYTF
TRBJ2-7,many,TRBD1,TRBV6-1,TGTGCCAGCAGTGACCGGGACAGGTACTCCTACGAGCAGTACTTC,CASSDRDRYSYEQYF
TRBJ2-2,many,-,TRBV3-1,TGTGCCAGCAGATCTTCAGGGGACACCGGGGAGCTGTTTTTT,CASRSSGDTGELFF
TRBJ2-7,many,-,TRBV11-1,TGTGCCAGCAGCTTAGGCGCAAGCTACGAGCAGTACTTC,CASSLGASYEQYF
TRBJ2-7,many,TRBD2,TRBV20-1,TGCAGTGCAGGGACTAGCGGGGGAACTCGGTACGAGCAGTACTTC,CSAGTSGGTRYEQYF
TRBJ1-1,many,-,TRBV6-2/TRBV6-3,TGTGCCAGCAGTCCCCATAGAGTCGCAGGGAAGAGGAAAAACACTGAAGCTTTCTTT,CASSPHRVAGKRKNTEAFF
TRBJ2-1,many,-,TRBV20-1,TGCAGTGCTAGACCCCACGACAGCTACAATGAGCAGTTCTTC,CSARPHDSYNEQFF
TRBJ2-3,many,-,TRBV5-1,TGTGCCAGCAGCTTAGGAGGGACAGATACGCAGTATTTT,CASSLGGTDTQYF
TRBJ2-1,many,TRBD2,TRBV6-4,TGTGCCCGGGAGGGTTCCGCCAATGAGCAGTTCTTC,CAREGSANEQFF
TRBJ1-4,many,-,TRBV30,TGTGCCTGGAGTAGGGGGGAAAAACTGTTTTTT,CAWSRGEKLFF
TRBJ2-2,many,-,TRBV12-5,TGTGCTAGTGGTTTTGACACCGGGGAGCTGTTTTTT,CASGFDTGELFF
TRBJ2-7,many,-,TRBV7-3,TGTGCCAGCAGCTTAGGTTTTGGGAGGCCTAACTACGAGCAGTACTTC,CASSLGFGRPNYEQYF
TRBJ2-5,many,-,TRBV20-1,TGCAGTGCCATCCGGGACACAGAGACCCAGTACTTC,CSAIRDTETQYF
TRBJ2-1,few,TRBD2,TRBV6-1,TGTGCCAGCAGTGAAGCGCACCGAGCTAGCGGGGGGGAACAGTTCTTC,CASSEAHRASGGEQFF
TRBJ2-7,-,TRBD1,TRBV30,TGTGCCTGGACCCCGGGACAGGCAATTTCCGAGCAGTACTTC,CAWTPGQAISEQYF
TRBJ2-6,many,-,TRBV10-2,TGCGCCAGCACTTCGCAGGCCTCTGGGGCCAACGTCCTGACTTTC,CASTSQASGANVLTF
TRBJ2-1,-,-,TRBV4-2,TGTGCCAGCAGCTTGCTATTATCAGGAGGGGAGCAGTTCTTC,CASSLLLSGGEQFF